This T cell receptor (beta chain) was documented in a study of shared clonotypes between healthy human individuals. Extraction of genomic DNA in unsorted samples used approximately 94 million PBMCs. CDR3 length equals 14 residues. Germline V gene lookup returns CDR1 SGHRS and CDR2 YFSETQ. V lost 4 bases, J lost 4 bases, and 4 bases stayed unmatched. Ten immunoSEQ deep assay plates held the unsorted PBMC DNA. Assay: immunoSEQ multiplex PCR; the TCRdb copy retains only in-frame clones and omits some. This repertoire shows hundreds of thousands of clones, 60% to 80% found once; its top ten account for 9.5% to 15%.

Sequencing was done on a sample of PBMCs. The chain joins TRBV5-1 to TRBJ2-2; 7 positions agree with TRBD1. The TCR sequence derives from a woman aged 40 to 50 in good health. Some clones in this sample may be carry-over from other donors' samples. The CDR3 bases are TGCGCCAGCAGCGAGGGGGCGCCCACCGGGGAGCTGTTTTTT. Its protein product is CASSEGAPTGELFF. Based on the CDR3 plus reference TRBV5-1 and TRBJ2-2, the full variable domain is KAGVTQTPRYLIKTRGQQVTLSCSPISGHRSVSWYQQTPGQGLQFLFEYFSETQRNKGNFPGRFSGRQFSNSRSEMNVSTLELGDSALYLCASSEGAPTGELFFGEGSRLTVL.